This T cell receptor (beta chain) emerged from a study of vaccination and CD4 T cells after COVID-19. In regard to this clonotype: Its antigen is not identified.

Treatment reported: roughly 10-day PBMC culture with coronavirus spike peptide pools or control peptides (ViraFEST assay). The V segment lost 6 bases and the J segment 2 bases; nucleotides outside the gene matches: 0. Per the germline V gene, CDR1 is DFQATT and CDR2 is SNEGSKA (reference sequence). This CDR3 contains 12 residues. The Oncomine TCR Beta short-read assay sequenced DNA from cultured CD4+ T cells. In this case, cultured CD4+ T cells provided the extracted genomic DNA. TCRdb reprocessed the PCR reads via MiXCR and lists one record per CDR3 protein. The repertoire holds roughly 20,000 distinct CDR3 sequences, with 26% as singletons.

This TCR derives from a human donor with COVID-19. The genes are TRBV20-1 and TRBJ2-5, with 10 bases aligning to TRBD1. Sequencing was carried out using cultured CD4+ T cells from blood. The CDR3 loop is CSADRGQETQYF. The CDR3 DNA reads TGCAGTGCGGACAGGGGGCAAGAGACCCAGTACTTC.